Detailed here is one T cell receptor beta chain. The antigen remains undetermined. This sample stems from a study of PD-1 blockade in classical Hodgkin lymphoma. The method was immunoSEQ multiplex PCR; TCRdb's version includes in-frame clones alone and lacks a portion of them. The sample holds 55,000 to 65,000 clones, approximately 90% seen once. General observations from the study: By C4D1, diversity of CD4+ TCRs had risen significantly, whereas that of CD8+ TCRs had not. At baseline, newly diagnosed patients reportedly showed less TCR diversity than healthy donors. Patients who initiated nivolumab within 1 year of ASCT were excluded. The causes of the repertoire differences, possibly disease activity or prior therapy, remain undefined.

Relapse after autologous stem cell transplantation occurred in every patient, and brentuximab vedotin exposure varied. The sample consisted of peripheral blood mononuclear cells (PBMCs), taken at baseline. The receptor was isolated from a human donor with classical Hodgkin lymphoma.

In DNA, the CDR3 is TGTGCCAGCAGCTTAGAAGGAGGGGGCTCGGGGCCCCAGCATTTT. Protein sequence: CASSLEGGGSGPQHF. The chain joins TRBV11-2 to TRBJ1-5; 7 bases are shared with TRBD1. Germline values: CDR1 SGHAT, CDR2 FQNNGV. The length of the CDR3 is 15 residues. Trimming at V came to 0 bases and at J to 9 bases, leaving 8 bases not matched to a gene.